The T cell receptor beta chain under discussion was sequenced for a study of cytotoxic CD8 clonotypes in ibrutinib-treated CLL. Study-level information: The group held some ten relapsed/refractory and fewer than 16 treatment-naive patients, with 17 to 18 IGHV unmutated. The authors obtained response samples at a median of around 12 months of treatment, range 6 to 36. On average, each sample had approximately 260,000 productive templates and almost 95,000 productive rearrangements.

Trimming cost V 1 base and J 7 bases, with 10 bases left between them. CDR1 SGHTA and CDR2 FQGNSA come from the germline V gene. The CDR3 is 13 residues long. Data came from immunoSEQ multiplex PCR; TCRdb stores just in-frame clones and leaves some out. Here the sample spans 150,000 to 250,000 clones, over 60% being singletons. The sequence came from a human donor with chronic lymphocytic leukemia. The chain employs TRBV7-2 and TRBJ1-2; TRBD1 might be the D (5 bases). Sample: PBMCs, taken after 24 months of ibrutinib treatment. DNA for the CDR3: TGTGCCAGCAGCTTAGAGGAGGGGATTGGCTACACCTTC. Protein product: CASSLEEGIGYTF.